This T cell receptor (beta chain) was profiled in a study of T cells in Graves' hyperthyroidism and ophthalmopathy. Study-wide results and limits: The authors' 13 V-J model separated ophthalmopathy from stable hyperthyroidism. Most thyroid clonotypes that were expanded above 0.001 also turned up in blood.

Amplification of TCR beta CDR3 regions used RNA as the template. With the HTBI primer set, the TCR CDR3 went through a first round of RT-PCR. One entry per CDR3 protein, called by TCRdb with MiXCR from the multiplex PCR reads. The sample contains around 600,000 distinct CDR3 sequences, approximately 42% of which appear only once. This clonotype was seen a handful of times. Antigen specificity is unknown. Uncontrolled infection, other autoimmune disease, pregnancy or lactation led to exclusion. Together with thyroid ultrasound, orbital computed tomography, serum thyroxine and TRAb, clinical symptoms were used for diagnoses. The CDR3 spans 15 residues. Per the germline V gene, CDR1 is SNHLY and CDR2 is FYNNEI. The ends were cut back, 1 base at V and 0 bases at J, with 7 bases in the middle.

Sequencing input: peripheral blood or thyroid tissue (not recorded which). V and J are TRBV2 and TRBJ1-5; no reliable D call. The clonotype originates from an adult man with Graves' disease, either hyperthyroidism or ophthalmopathy (not recorded which). For the CDR3, the DNA is TGTGCCAGCAGTGAAGAGCCTTATAGCAATCAGCCCCAGCATTTT. As protein: CASSEEPYSNQPQHF.